The 18 T cell receptor beta chains reported below all come from one sample, sequenced in a study of shared clonotypes between healthy human individuals. Measured with immunoSEQ multiplex PCR; TCRdb has only the in-frame clones, and not every one. This sample has roughly 1,600,000 clones, with less than 99% found just once. Sequencing used naive CD4+ T cells sorted from blood. Subset given: CD45RA+ positively selected. The receptors were sampled from a man aged 30-40 years in good health.

The J gene is TRBJ2-2, the V gene TRBV9; 10 nucleotides match TRBD2. The J segment lost 1 base and the V segment lost 2 bases, leaving 8 bases of the junction unmatched. Germline CDR1 is SGDLS and CDR2 is YYNGEE. CDR3 length equals 18 residues. CDR3 sequence reads: CASSVYPLAGVNTGELFF. CDR3 bases: TGTGCCAGCAGCGTTTACCCCCTAGCGGGAGTGAACACCGGGGAGCTGTTTTTT.

The genes are TRBV28 and TRBJ2-3; no firm D call. The germline V gene has CDR1 MDHEN and CDR2 SYDVKM. The CDR3 is 12 residues long. V was cut by 2 bases and J by 8 bases, with 8 bases left in between. This chain's CDR3 is CASSLVGGTQYF. CDR3 nucleotide sequence: TGTGCCAGCAGTTTAGTCGGTGGTACGCAGTATTTT.

CDR3 nucleotides: TGCGCCAGCAGCTTGGCGACTAAATTCACAGATACGCAGTATTTT. As protein: CASSLATKFTDTQYF. The chain employs TRBV5-1 and TRBJ2-3, with D possibly TRBD2 on 5 matching bases. V was trimmed by 0 bases and J by 2 bases, leaving 10 bases between them. The length of the CDR3 is 15 residues. CDR1 is SGHRS, CDR2 YFSETQ, per germline.

The chain has TRBV13 and TRBJ2-7, with TRBD1 identical over 8 bases. Germline CDR1 reads PRHDT; CDR2 reads FYEKMQ (reference sequence). The CDR3 is 15 amino acids. J lost 2 bases, V lost 2 bases, and 5 bases had no gene match. The CDR3 DNA reads as TGTGCCAGCAGCTTAACAGGACAGGGAACCTACGAGCAGTACTTC. Protein product: CASSLTGQGTYEQYF.

Remarks on this clone: Other DNA sequences from this sample encode an identical CDR3 as well. The CDR3 DNA reads as TGTGCCTGGAGTCCAGGGAACTATGGCTACACCTTC. Translated: CAWSPGNYGYTF. The rearrangement links TRBV30 to TRBJ1-2; maybe TRBD1 (5 bases). V was clipped by 2 bases and J by 2 bases, with 6 bases between them. This CDR3 region has 12 residues. Germline CDR1 GTSNPN, CDR2 SVGIG (reference sequence).

The V call is TRBV10-3, the J call TRBJ2-1; no clear D. This CDR3 has 13 residues. The germline V gene encodes CDR1 ENHRY and CDR2 SYGVKD. Trimming shortened V by 9 bases and J by 5 bases, and 14 bases separated the two germline ends. The CDR3 is CAIRPGEHNEQFF. CDR3 in DNA: TGTGCCATTCGCCCCGGAGAACACAATGAGCAGTTCTTC.

The chain carries TRBV19 and TRBJ1-4, with TRBD1 as a possible D gene (6 bases). The germline CDR1 and CDR2 sequences are LNHDA and SQIVND (reference sequence). Trimming shortened V by 6 bases and J by 8 bases, and 19 bases separated the two germline ends. This CDR3 region has 15 residues. CDR3 loop: CASRNPSGVYEKLFF. DNA for the CDR3: TGTGCCAGTAGAAACCCCTCAGGGGTTTACGAAAAACTGTTTTTT.

The V call is TRBV4-3, the J call TRBJ2-5, with 10 bases aligning to TRBD1. J lost 5 bases, V lost 2 bases, and 11 bases had no gene match. Germline V lookup: CDR1 LGHNA, CDR2 YSLEER. The CDR3 length is 17 residues. CDR3 loop: CASSQLAGTGVRETQYF. CDR3 sequence (DNA): TGCGCCAGCAGCCAACTAGCCGGGACAGGGGTCCGGGAGACCCAGTACTTC.

With regard to this clone: Other DNA sequences in the sample encode the same CDR3. The rearrangement joins TRBV27 to TRBJ1-2, with TRBD1 as a possible D gene (6 bases). This CDR3 comprises 13 residues. Germline assignment: CDR1 MNHEY and CDR2 SMNVEV (reference sequence). V dropped 5 bases and J dropped 2 bases, with 9 bases sitting between them. In DNA form, the CDR3 reads TGTGCCAGCAGTCCTCAGGGGAACTATGGCTACACCTTC. Protein product: CASSPQGNYGYTF.

V is TRBV7-2 and J is TRBJ2-4; D might be TRBD1 or TRBD2, each matching 5 bases. CDR1 SGHTA and CDR2 FQGNSA come from the germline V gene. Trimming shortened V by 3 bases and J by 0 bases, and 12 bases separated the two germline ends. The CDR3 is made up of 16 amino acids. CDR3 sequence reads: CASSFWGSRAKNIQYF. In DNA, the CDR3 is TGTGCCAGCAGCTTTTGGGGGAGCAGAGCCAAAAACATTCAGTACTTC.

V is TRBV18 and J is TRBJ1-1; D gene ambiguous. Trimming removed 1 base at V and 0 bases at J, with 9 bases between. This CDR3 is 15 amino acids long. Looked up from germline, CDR1 is KGHSH and CDR2 is LQKENI. DNA for the CDR3: TGTGCCAGCTCACCACGAAAGGGCATGAACACTGAAGCTTTCTTT. The encoded protein is CASSPRKGMNTEAFF.

This clone is a singleton in its sample. Here the CDR3 DNA reads TGTGCCAGCAGCTCCCCAGGGATGTCCTACGAGCAGTACTTC. Translation: CASSSPGMSYEQYF. This rearrangement joins TRBV5-4 to TRBJ2-7; tentatively, D is TRBD1 (5 bases). Trimming cost V 3 bases and J 1 base, with 11 bases left between them. The CDR3 runs 14 residues. CDR1 is SGHNT, CDR2 YYREEE, per germline (reference sequence).

This chain links TRBV7-8 with TRBJ1-3; D is unresolved. CDR3 length: 13 residues. V lost 9 bases to trimming and J lost 0 bases, with 9 bases between them. CDR1 is SGHVS and CDR2 is FQNEAQ in the germline V gene. CDR3 protein: CASGVSSGNTIYF. As DNA, the CDR3 is TGTGCCAGTGGGGTCAGCTCTGGAAACACCATATATTTT. The whole variable domain, remainder taken from reference TRBV7-8 and TRBJ1-3, is GAGVSQSPRYKVAKRGQDVALRCDPISGHVSLFWYQQALGQGPEFLTYFQNEAQLDKSGLPSDRFFAERPEGSVSTLKIQRTQQEDSAVYLCASGVSSGNTIYFGEGSWLTVV.

The gene calls are TRBV30 and TRBJ2-2; 9 nucleotides match TRBD1. CDR3 length equals 15 residues. Germline CDR1 and CDR2: GTSNPN and SVGIG (reference sequence). V lost 2 bases and J lost 6; bases outside the gene matches: 7. This chain's CDR3 is CAWSPRTGVSGELFF. DNA of the CDR3: TGTGCCTGGAGTCCCAGGACAGGGGTCTCCGGGGAGCTGTTTTTT.

This clone was picked up one time. The rearrangement joins TRBV6-1 to TRBJ2-1; D possibly corresponds to TRBD1 (6 bases). V was cut by 3 bases and J by 6 bases, with 15 bases left in between. Germline V gene lookup returns CDR1 MNHNS and CDR2 SASEGT. This CDR3 spans 15 amino acids. CDR3 in DNA: TGTGCCAGCAGTGAGCGGACAGTGAGGGGCAATGAGCAGTTCTTC. The encoded protein is CASSERTVRGNEQFF.

CDR3 sequence: CASGSGANVLTF. CDR3 in DNA: TGTGCCAGTGGCTCTGGGGCCAACGTCCTGACTTTC. V gene TRBV6-1 combines with J gene TRBJ2-6; no reliable D call. Per the germline V gene, CDR1 is MNHNS and CDR2 is SASEGT. Trimming removed 9 bases at V and 0 bases at J, with 3 bases between. CDR3 length: 12 amino acids.

On this clone: The same CDR3 is also encoded by other DNA sequences in this sample. This rearrangement joins TRBV18 to TRBJ2-3, with D maybe TRBD2 (5 bases). The V gene's germline CDR1 is KGHSH and CDR2 LQKENI. Trimming shortened V by 6 bases and J by 3 bases, and 7 bases separated the two germline ends. This CDR3 spans 12 amino acids. In DNA, the CDR3 is TGTGCCAGCTCGTCGGGAACAGATACGCAGTATTTT. Translation gives CASSSGTDTQYF.

V gene TRBV4-3 combines with J gene TRBJ1-2; TRBD1 matches at 7 bases. Germline CDR1 is LGHNA and CDR2 is YSLEER. CDR3 length equals 15 residues. With 2 bases clipped from V and 4 bases from J, the junction kept 7 bases outside the gene matches. The DNA for the CDR3 is TGCGCCAGCAGCCAATCGGGAAGGGGGCCCTATGGCTACACCTTC. The encoded protein is CASSQSGRGPYGYTF.